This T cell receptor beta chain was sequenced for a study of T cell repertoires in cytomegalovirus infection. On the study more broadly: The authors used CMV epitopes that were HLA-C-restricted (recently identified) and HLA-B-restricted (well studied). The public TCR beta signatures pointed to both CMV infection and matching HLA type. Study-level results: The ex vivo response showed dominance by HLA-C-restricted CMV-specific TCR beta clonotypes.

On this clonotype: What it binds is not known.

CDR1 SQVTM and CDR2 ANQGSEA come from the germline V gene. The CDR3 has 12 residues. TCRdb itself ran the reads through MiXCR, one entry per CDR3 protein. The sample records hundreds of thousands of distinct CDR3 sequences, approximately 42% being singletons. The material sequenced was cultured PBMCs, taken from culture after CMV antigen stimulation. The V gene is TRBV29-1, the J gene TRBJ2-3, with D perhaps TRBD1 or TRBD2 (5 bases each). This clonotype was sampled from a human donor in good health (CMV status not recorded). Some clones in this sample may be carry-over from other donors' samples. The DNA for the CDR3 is TGCAGTCTAGCAGGGAGAGCGGATACGCAGTATTTT. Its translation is CSLAGRADTQYF.